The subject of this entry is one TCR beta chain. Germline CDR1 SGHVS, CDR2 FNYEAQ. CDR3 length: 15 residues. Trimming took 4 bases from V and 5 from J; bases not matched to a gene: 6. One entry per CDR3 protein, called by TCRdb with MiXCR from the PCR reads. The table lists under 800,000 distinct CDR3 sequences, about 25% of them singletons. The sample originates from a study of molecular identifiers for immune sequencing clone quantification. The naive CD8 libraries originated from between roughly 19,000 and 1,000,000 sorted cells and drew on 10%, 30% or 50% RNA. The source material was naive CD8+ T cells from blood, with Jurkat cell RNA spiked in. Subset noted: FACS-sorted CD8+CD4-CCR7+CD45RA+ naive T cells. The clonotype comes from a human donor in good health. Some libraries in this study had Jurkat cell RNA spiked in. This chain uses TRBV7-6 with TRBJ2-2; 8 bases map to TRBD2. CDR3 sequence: CASSYGTRGTGELFF. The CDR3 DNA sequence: TGTGCCAGCAGCTACGGGACTAGGGGAACCGGGGAGCTGTTTTTT.